These 5 T cell receptor beta chains share one sample of origin, sequenced in a study of cytotoxic CD8 clonotypes in ibrutinib-treated CLL. Some clones are missing from TCRdb's copy, which holds only in-frame ones; the method was immunoSEQ multiplex PCR. Among 160,000 or so clones listed, under 90% were seen once. Sequencing was performed on PBMCs, taken after 24 months of ibrutinib treatment. These receptors all stem from a human donor with chronic lymphocytic leukemia.

The V call is TRBV7-9, the J call TRBJ2-5, with D possibly TRBD2 on 5 matching bases. This CDR3 has 15 amino acids. Germline loops: CDR1 SEHNR, CDR2 FQNEAQ (reference sequence). Trimming left V 5 bases short and J 5 bases short, with 18 bases between. The CDR3: CASSQRVAKQETQYF. CDR3 nucleotide sequence: TGTGCCAGCAGCCAGAGGGTGGCGAAGCAGGAGACCCAGTACTTC.

This clone came up once. V is TRBV19 and J is TRBJ2-3; no clear D. Germline V gene lookup returns CDR1 LNHDA and CDR2 SQIVND (reference sequence). Trimming took 10 bases from V and 2 from J, leaving 16 bases between them. The CDR3 spans 14 residues. The CDR3 DNA follows: TGTGCCACATTAGGCCGGGCTTTCACAGATACGCAGTATTTT. This codes for CATLGRAFTDTQYF.

The chain employs TRBV4-1 and TRBJ1-2; D is undetermined. The CDR3 extends over 15 amino acids. V lost 3 bases and J lost 0, with 11 bases in between. In germline, CDR1 is MGHRA, CDR2 YSYEKL. CDR3 coding DNA: TGCGCCAGCAGCCAGCTGCACCCAGCTAACTATGGCTACACCTTC. Its translation is CASSQLHPANYGYTF.

The chain joins TRBV27 to TRBJ2-7; either TRBD1 or TRBD2 may supply D (5 bases each). V lost 0 bases, J lost 5 bases, and 17 bases lay in between. This CDR3 is 16 amino acids long. Germline V gene data show CDR1 as MNHEY and CDR2 as SMNVEV (reference sequence). Here the CDR3 DNA reads TGTGCCAGCAGTTTATCTTTTGGGACCAAACAGAACGAGCAGTACTTC. Its protein is CASSLSFGTKQNEQYF.

The chain employs TRBV28 and TRBJ1-1, with D unresolved. CDR3 size: 13 residues. Trimming pared 5 bases from V and 1 base from J, leaving 8 bases between. CDR1 MDHEN and CDR2 SYDVKM come from the germline V gene. CDR3 nucleotides: TGTGCCAGCAGTGTCCACCCGAACACTGAAGCTTTCTTT. Translating it yields CASSVHPNTEAFF.